Here is one T cell receptor (beta chain) with its context. What it recognizes is unknown. The record originates from a study of cytomegalovirus exposure and HLA in healthy donors. Overall study results and limits: It was shown in a later analysis that HLA-associated TCR beta chains were more clonally expanded than other, equally common chains.

13 Jbeta primers and 60 Vbeta primers were used for the PCR. TCRdb's table, derived via immunoSEQ multiplex PCR, lists solely in-frame clones and lacks some. This repertoire includes some 180,000 clones. The clonotype comes from a man aged 25-45 years in good health and CMV-seronegative. Specimen: PBMCs.

CDR3: CASSYKAEWGNTIYF. In DNA, the CDR3 is TGTGCCAGCAGTTATAAGGCGGAATGGGGAAACACCATATATTTT. V gene TRBV6-6 combines with J gene TRBJ1-3; D ambiguous. Germline CDR1 and CDR2: MNHNY and SVGAGI (reference sequence). V dropped 3 bases and J dropped 4 bases, with 13 bases sitting between them. The CDR3 runs to 15 residues.